This passage covers 11 T cell receptor beta chains from one sample sequenced in a study of cytomegalovirus exposure and HLA in healthy donors. PCR was performed using 60 Vbeta and 13 Jbeta primers. TCRdb's copy holds only in-frame clones and misses some; the assay was immunoSEQ multiplex PCR. The sample contains about 150,000 clones, roughly 85% of which appear only once. The sequenced sample was PBMCs. These receptor sequences come from a man in his forties in good health and CMV-seropositive.

The chain has TRBV5-1 and TRBJ2-2, with TRBD1 matching over 8 bases. This CDR3 region has 14 residues. CDR1 and CDR2 from the germline V gene are SGHRS and YFSETQ. V dropped 4 bases and J dropped 2; count of bases not matched to a gene: 1. CDR3 DNA: TGCGCCAGCAGCGGACAGGGTAACACCGGGGAGCTGTTTTTT. Translated: CASSGQGNTGELFF.

The chain recombines TRBV2 with TRBJ1-1, with TRBD1 identical over 9 bases. CDR1 SNHLY and CDR2 FYNNEI come from the germline V gene. The CDR3 is made up of 13 amino acids. V lost 4 bases and J lost 11; bases outside the gene matches: 8. The CDR3 nucleotides are TGTGCCAGCAGTGGCGGGACAGGGCTTCGGGCTTTCTTT. Translated, it gives CASSGGTGLRAFF.

The chain has TRBV7-2 and TRBJ1-1, with 11 bases that match TRBD1. CDR3 length: 15 residues. Germline values: CDR1 SGHTA, CDR2 FQGNSA. V shed 4 bases, J shed 9 bases, and the junction held 10 bases outside the gene matches. The CDR3 reads CASSSRDRGEEKAFF. CDR3 DNA sequence: TGTGCCAGCAGCTCCAGGGACAGGGGGGAAGAAAAAGCTTTCTTT.

This clone was detected a few times. The rearrangement joins TRBV9 to TRBJ1-2; 7 nucleotides agree with TRBD1. The CDR3 is made up of 14 amino acids. Trimming removed 0 bases from V and 7 bases from J; junction bases left unmatched: 6. Per germline, CDR1 SGDLS and CDR2 YYNGEE. CDR3 nucleotides: TGTGCCAGCAGCGTAGGACAGGGCTTTTTTGGCTACACCTTC. It translates to CASSVGQGFFGYTF.

The genes are TRBV27 and TRBJ2-1; 9 bases are shared with TRBD1. J lost 6 bases, V lost 5 bases, and 17 bases had no gene match. The CDR3 consists of 18 residues. Per the germline V gene, CDR1 is MNHEY and CDR2 is SMNVEV (reference sequence). This CDR3 reads CASSLTRPGQGISNEQFF. In DNA form, the CDR3 reads TGTGCCAGCAGTCTAACAAGACCGGGACAGGGTATAAGCAATGAGCAGTTCTTC.

The genes are TRBV28 and TRBJ1-5; 10 bases line up with TRBD1. V dropped 6 bases and J dropped 0; count of bases not matched to a gene: 14. CDR3 length: 19 amino acids. The V gene's germline CDR1 is MDHEN and CDR2 SYDVKM. The CDR3 loop reads CASSSLGQGISYSNQPQHF. The CDR3 DNA is TGTGCCAGCAGCTCCCTGGGACAGGGGATTTCGTATAGCAATCAGCCCCAGCATTTT.

CDR3 protein: CASSPGTGHPGAFF. The CDR3 nucleotides read TGTGCCAGTAGCCCCGGGACAGGACATCCTGGAGCTTTCTTT. The chain recombines TRBV11-2 with TRBJ1-1; 8 nucleotides agree with TRBD1. The germline V gene has CDR1 SGHAT and CDR2 FQNNGV. There are 14 residues in the CDR3. V lost 9 bases to trimming and J lost 10 bases; unmatched junction nucleotides: 16.

The V call is TRBV5-6, the J call TRBJ2-7; D not resolved. The germline V and J ends were trimmed by 2 bases and 3 bases, with 6 bases remaining between them. The CDR3 is 12 residues long. Germline V gene lookup returns CDR1 SGHDT and CDR2 YYEEEE. CDR3 sequence reads: CASSFAGYEQYF. CDR3 nucleotides: TGTGCCAGCAGCTTTGCAGGCTACGAGCAGTACTTC.

This sequence joins TRBV4-2 and TRBJ1-3; D gene uncertain. The CDR3 loop spans 14 amino acids. Germline V gene sequence: CDR1 LGHNA, CDR2 YNFKEQ. Trimming left V 1 base short and J 4 bases short, with 8 bases between. In DNA form, the CDR3 reads TGTGCCAGCAGCCAAGGGTGGAGCGGAAACACCATATATTTT. It codes for CASSQGWSGNTIYF.

V and J are TRBV9 and TRBJ2-1; a weak D match, TRBD1 (6 bases). Between the trimmed V and J ends, which lost 4 bases and 9 bases, there was a span of 11 bases. Germline V CDR1 and CDR2: SGDLS, YYNGEE. The CDR3 length is 12 residues. CDR3 sequence reads: CASSLQGGEQFF. CDR3 nucleotide sequence: TGTGCCAGCAGCTTACAGGGTGGTGAGCAGTTCTTC.

This clone appeared a single time. The gene calls are TRBV6-4 and TRBJ2-1, with 7 positions matching TRBD2. Germline V gene sequence: CDR1 MRHNA, CDR2 SNTAGT. The trim removed 4 bases at V and 6 bases at J, leaving 15 bases unmatched. The CDR3 covers 17 residues. This CDR3 is CASSGVGGSYNPNEQFF. The CDR3 coding sequence is TGTGCCAGCAGTGGGGTTGGCGGGAGCTACAACCCCAATGAGCAGTTCTTC.